The T cell receptor beta chain under discussion was sequenced for a study of T-cell memory formation after mild COVID-19. The length of the CDR3 is 15 residues. Trimming shortened V by 3 bases and J by 4 bases, and 14 bases separated the two germline ends. CDR1 and CDR2 from the germline V gene are SEHNR and FQNEAQ (reference sequence). TCRdb re-called the 5' RACE reads through MiXCR, storing one row per CDR3 protein. The sample contains around 410,000 distinct CDR3 sequences, roughly a quarter of which appear only once. This clonotype was observed a few times. Sample: PBMCs or a T cell subset sorted from them (not recorded which). The TCR comes from an adult woman who had mild COVID-19 (a few samples of this study predate the infection). Cell type and time point are not known. The V and J genes are TRBV7-9 and TRBJ2-3; no clear D. CDR3 protein: CASSFWGFGPDTQYF. The CDR3 bases are TGTGCCAGCAGCTTCTGGGGATTTGGGCCAGATACGCAGTATTTT. The whole variable domain, filled in from reference TRBV7-9 and TRBJ2-3, reads DTGVSQNPRHKITKRGQNVTFRCDPISEHNRLYWYRQTLGQGPEFLTYFQNEAQLEKSRLLSDRFSAERPKGSFSTLEIQRTEQGDSAMYLCASSFWGFGPDTQYFGPGTRLTVL.